This entry concerns a single T cell receptor beta chain. Categorization into cohorts depended on clinical history that participants reported. The sample originates from a study of blood T cell repertoires in COVID-19. Study context: PBMCs, B-cell-depleted T cells, or T cells provided the cDNA or gDNA that made up the material.

The data were produced by immunoSEQ multiplex PCR, yet TCRdb's version contains in-frame clones alone and is incomplete. The table has some 270,000 clones, over 75% seen once; the top ten hold approximately 9.1%. This TCR was recovered from a woman between 45 and 65 years old with acute COVID-19. The sequenced sample consisted of PBMCs or T cells enriched from blood (not recorded which).

The chain's CDR3 is CASSPPTVLNTEAFF. The CDR3 nucleotides are TGTGCCAGCAGCCCGCCGACAGTTCTCAACACTGAAGCTTTCTTT. The chain is built from TRBV3-1 (or the pseudogene TRBV3-2) and TRBJ1-1, with D tentatively TRBD1 (5 bases). V gave up 4 bases and J gave up 2 bases, with 14 bases separating them. The CDR3 length is 15 residues. Per the germline V gene, CDR1 is LGHDT and CDR2 is YNNKEL (reference sequence).